These T cell receptor beta chains were read from a single sample in a study of post-analysis software for immune sequencing data. One entry per CDR3 protein results from TCRdb running MiXCR on the PCR reads. Counted here are 400,000 to 500,000 distinct CDR3 sequences, 30% to 40% occurring once; the ten biggest clones make up 6% to 9%. Sequencing used blood. Receptors originate from a girl aged 2-10 years with multiple sclerosis. Each CDR3 is given without its conserved first and last residue. The order of the fields is J gene, V gene, CDR3 protein.

>TRBJ1-2|TRBV20-1
SARAPVQGSRGYT
>TRBJ1-2|TRBV20-1
SARDPKFQGAHGYT
>TRBJ2-1|TRBV20-1
SPQRGEQF
>TRBJ1-4|TRBV28
ASSQQGQVIEKLF
>TRBJ1-1|TRBV29-1
SVVAGYNTEAF
>TRBJ2-7|TRBV20-1
SASSPSYSAYEQY
>TRBJ2-1|TRBV21-1
ASSKTVGWTGDNEQF
>TRBJ2-3|TRBV6-8
ASSPYLPLAGDFTDTQY
>TRBJ1-5|TRBV25-1
ASRKSPCNQPQH
>TRBJ2-5|TRBV5-1
ASSGGTSGPQETQY
>TRBJ1-1|TRBV6-5
ASSPESGLNTEAF
>TRBJ1-5|TRBV20-1
SARSLRGTPNNQPQH
>TRBJ1-4|TRBV4-1
ASAARPGGLEEKLF
>TRBJ2-3|TRBV5-1
ASSLGADTDTQY
>TRBJ1-2|TRBV20-1
SASLTEVYGYT
>TRBJ1-2|TRBV5-1
ASSLQLPRSNYGYT
>TRBJ2-7|TRBV18
ASSPPGTSVEQY
>TRBJ2-1|TRBV11-2
ASSFDSPVDEQF
>TRBJ2-7|TRBV10-3
AISGGTGSVYEQY
>TRBJ2-5|TRBV2
ASFEWAWKETQY
>TRBJ1-4|TRBV6-6
ASSSQGQPLIMGLF
>TRBJ2-1|TRBV7-2
ASSPGTSGYSYNEQF
>TRBJ2-1|TRBV7-2
ASSWTPLAGGPNEQF
>TRBJ1-1|TRBV20-1
SAYRGGTEAF
>-|TRBV7-9
ASSPAGIWGETQY
>TRBJ2-7|TRBV5-1
ASSLDGSGEQY
>TRBJ1-1|TRBV3-1
ASSQETTGFTEAF
>TRBJ1-1|TRBV29-1
SVVGTEAF
>TRBJ2-5|TRBV29-1
SVGHNRETQY
>TRBJ1-5|TRBV7-3
ASSLFDTQPQH
>TRBJ2-1|TRBV20-1
SARSGTSGYNEQF
>TRBJ2-4|TRBV2
ASIHTGLSLNIQY
>TRBJ1-5|TRBV28
ASGLMRDRGFQPQH
>TRBJ2-7|TRBV5-1
ASSTNRGRAYEQY
>TRBJ2-1|TRBV7-8
ASSPFTGGPYNEQF
>TRBJ1-3|TRBV10-3
AISESTGTLNTIY
>TRBJ2-5|TRBV11-2
ASSIAGVKETQY
>TRBJ1-2|TRBV28
ASSLWGTPGSYGYT
>TRBJ2-1|TRBV19
ASSIVSGSANEQF
>TRBJ1-6|TRBV12-3/TRBV12-4
ASSLHLGSNSPLH
>TRBJ2-2|TRBV25-1
ASSYLDRSTGELF
>TRBJ2-3|TRBV29-1
SVDGLPSTDTQY
>TRBJ2-7|TRBV20-1
SAETDRVYEQY
>TRBJ1-2|TRBV10-3
AINHGTGYGYT
>TRBJ1-5|TRBV7-2
ASSDRDRGSLQPQH
>TRBJ1-1|TRBV6-5
ASSYSMPGTDTEAF
>TRBJ1-2|TRBV18
ASSPGEDRSYGYT
>TRBJ2-1|TRBV5-1
ASSFRDRIYNEQF
>TRBJ1-6|TRBV5-1
ASSSIRQGQNSPLH
>TRBJ2-3|TRBV7-2
ASSGQAQTSTDTQY
>TRBJ2-7|TRBV24-1
ATSDLVASDSLGGEQY
>TRBJ2-3|TRBV29-1
SVERLESTDTQY
>TRBJ2-7|TRBV29-1
SVPTSGEGDEQY
>TRBJ2-7|TRBV7-3
ASSSTPGEQY
>TRBJ1-2|TRBV29-1
SVGQLEIGYT